Sequencing of this T cell receptor (beta chain) was carried out in a study of T cell responses to AZD1222 COVID-19 vaccine. TCRdb keeps only in-frame clones here, not all; method: immunoSEQ multiplex PCR. Of 150,000 to 200,000 clones listed, roughly 93% are singletons. Trimming took 5 bases from V and 4 from J, leaving 8 bases between them. This CDR3 comprises 12 residues. This clonotype originated in an adult in good health. This chain uses TRBV12-3 or TRBV12-4 with TRBJ2-5; D remains unclear. The starting material was peripheral blood, obtained on day 0 of AZD1222 vaccination. CDR3 sequence (DNA): TGTGCCAGCAGTACTCTCGGAGAGACCCAGTACTTC. Translating it yields CASSTLGETQYF.